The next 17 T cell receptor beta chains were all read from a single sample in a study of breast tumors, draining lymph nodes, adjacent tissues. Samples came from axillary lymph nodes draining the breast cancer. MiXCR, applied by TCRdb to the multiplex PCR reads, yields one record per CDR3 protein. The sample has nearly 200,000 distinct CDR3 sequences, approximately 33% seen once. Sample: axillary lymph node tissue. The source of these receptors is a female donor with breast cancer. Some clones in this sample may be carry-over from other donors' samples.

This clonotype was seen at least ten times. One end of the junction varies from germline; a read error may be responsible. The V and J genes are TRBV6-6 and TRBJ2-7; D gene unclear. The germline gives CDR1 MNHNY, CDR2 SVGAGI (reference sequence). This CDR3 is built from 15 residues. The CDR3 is CASSHSGPSSYEQYF. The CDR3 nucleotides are TGTGCCAGCAGTCACTCAGGCCCGAGCTCCTACGAGCAGTACTTC.

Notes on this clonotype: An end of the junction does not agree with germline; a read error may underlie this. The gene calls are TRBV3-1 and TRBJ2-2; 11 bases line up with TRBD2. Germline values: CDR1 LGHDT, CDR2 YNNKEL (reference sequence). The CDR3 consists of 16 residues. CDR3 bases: TGTGCCAGCAGCCAAGTCTCTAGCGGGAGGACCGGGGGGCTGTTTTTT. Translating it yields CASSQVSSGRTGGLFF.

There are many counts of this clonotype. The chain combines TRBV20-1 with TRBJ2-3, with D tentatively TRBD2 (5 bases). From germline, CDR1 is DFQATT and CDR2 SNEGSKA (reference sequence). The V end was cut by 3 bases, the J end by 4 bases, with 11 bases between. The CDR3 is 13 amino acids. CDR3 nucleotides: TGCAGTGCTAGTTCCCTAGCTGCAGATACGCAGTATTTT. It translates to CSASSLAADTQYF.

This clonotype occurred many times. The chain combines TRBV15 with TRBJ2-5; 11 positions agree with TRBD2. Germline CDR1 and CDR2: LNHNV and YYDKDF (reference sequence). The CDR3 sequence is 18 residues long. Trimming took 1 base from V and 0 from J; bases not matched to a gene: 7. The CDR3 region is CATSRVTSGGLYQETQYF. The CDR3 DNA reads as TGTGCCACCAGCAGAGTTACTAGCGGGGGCCTCTACCAAGAGACCCAGTACTTC.

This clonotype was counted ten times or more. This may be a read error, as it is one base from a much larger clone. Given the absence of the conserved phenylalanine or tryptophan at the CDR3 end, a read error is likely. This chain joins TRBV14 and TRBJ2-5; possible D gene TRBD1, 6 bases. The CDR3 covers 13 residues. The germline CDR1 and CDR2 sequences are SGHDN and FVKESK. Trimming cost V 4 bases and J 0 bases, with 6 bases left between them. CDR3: CASSRQDQETQYS. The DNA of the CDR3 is TGTGCCAGCAGCCGACAGGACCAAGAGACCCAGTACTCC.

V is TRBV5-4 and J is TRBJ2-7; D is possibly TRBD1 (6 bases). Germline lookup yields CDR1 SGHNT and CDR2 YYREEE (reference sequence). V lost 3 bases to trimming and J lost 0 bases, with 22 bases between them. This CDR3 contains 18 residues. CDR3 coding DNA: TGTGCCAGCAGCTATCCCCGGGACACGGGTGGCGGCTCCTACGAGCAGTACTTC. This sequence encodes CASSYPRDTGGGSYEQYF.

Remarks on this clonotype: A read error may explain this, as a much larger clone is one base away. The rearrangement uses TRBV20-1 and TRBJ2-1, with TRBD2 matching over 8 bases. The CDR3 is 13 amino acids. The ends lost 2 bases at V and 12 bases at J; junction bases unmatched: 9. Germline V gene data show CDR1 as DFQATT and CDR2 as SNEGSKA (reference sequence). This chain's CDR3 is CSARTGGPAAQFF. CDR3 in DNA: TGCAGTGCTAGAACGGGGGGGCCGGCGGCGCAGTTCTTC.

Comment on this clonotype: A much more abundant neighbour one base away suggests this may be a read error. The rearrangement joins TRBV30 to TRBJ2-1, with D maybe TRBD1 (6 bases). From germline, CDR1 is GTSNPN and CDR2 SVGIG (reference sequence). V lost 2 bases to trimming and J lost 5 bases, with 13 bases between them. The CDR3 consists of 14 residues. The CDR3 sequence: CAWSLGGHNNEQFF. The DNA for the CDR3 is TGTGCCTGGAGTCTAGGGGGACACAACAATGAGCAGTTCTTC.

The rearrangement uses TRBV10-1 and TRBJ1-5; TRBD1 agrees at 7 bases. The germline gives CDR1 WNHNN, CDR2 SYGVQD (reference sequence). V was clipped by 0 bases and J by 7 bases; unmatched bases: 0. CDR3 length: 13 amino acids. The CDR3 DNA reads TGCGCCAGCAGTGAGTCGACAGGGCAGCCCCAGCATTTT. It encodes CASSESTGQPQHF.

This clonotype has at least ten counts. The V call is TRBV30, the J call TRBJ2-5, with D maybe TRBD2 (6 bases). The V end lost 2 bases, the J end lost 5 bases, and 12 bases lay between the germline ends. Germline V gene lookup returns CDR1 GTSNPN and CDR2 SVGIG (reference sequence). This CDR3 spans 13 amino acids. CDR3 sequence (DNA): TGTGCCTGGAGTTGGGGCGGGGCGGAGACCCAGTACTTC. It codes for CAWSWGGAETQYF.

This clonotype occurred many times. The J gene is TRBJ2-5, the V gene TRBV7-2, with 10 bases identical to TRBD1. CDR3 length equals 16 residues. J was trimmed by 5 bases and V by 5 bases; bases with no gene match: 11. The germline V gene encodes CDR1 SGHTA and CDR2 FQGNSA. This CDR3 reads CASSPTGGSRVETQYF. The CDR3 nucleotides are TGTGCCAGCAGCCCGACAGGGGGCTCCCGGGTTGAGACCCAGTACTTC.

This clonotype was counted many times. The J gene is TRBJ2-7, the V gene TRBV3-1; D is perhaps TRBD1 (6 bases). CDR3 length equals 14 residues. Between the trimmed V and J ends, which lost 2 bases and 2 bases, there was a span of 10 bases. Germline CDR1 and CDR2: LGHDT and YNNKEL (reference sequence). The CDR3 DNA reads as TGTGCCAGCAGCCAACGAGAGGGGGCCTACGAGCAGTACTTC. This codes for CASSQREGAYEQYF.

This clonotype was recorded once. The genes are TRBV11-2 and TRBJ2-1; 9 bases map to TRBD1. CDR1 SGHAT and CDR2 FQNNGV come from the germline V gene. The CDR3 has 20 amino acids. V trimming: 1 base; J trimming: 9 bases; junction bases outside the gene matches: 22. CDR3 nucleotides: TGTGCCAGCAGCTTAGTAGGCGGGACAGGGTGGGGGAGAGTCGGAGGTGAGCAGTTCTTC. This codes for CASSLVGGTGWGRVGGEQFF.

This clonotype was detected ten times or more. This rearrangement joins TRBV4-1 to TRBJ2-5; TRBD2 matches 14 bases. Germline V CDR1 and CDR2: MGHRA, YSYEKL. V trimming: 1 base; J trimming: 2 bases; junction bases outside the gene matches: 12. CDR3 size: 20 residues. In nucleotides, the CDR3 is TGCGCCAGCAGCCAAGGATGGTCAGGCGGGACTAGCGGGGGACAAGAGACCCAGTACTTC. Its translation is CASSQGWSGGTSGGQETQYF.

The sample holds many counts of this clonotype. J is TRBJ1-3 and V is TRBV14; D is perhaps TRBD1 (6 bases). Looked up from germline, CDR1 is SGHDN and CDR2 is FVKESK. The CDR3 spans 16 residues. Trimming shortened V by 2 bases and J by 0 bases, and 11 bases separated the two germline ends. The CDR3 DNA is TGTGCCAGCAGCCAATCGGGACAAAGCTCTGGAAACACCATATATTTT. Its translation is CASSQSGQSSGNTIYF.

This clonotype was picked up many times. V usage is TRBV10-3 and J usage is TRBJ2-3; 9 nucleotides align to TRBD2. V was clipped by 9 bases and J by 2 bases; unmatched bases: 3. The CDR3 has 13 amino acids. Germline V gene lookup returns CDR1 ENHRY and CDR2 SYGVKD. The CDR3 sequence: CAMTSGDTDTQYF. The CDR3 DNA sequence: TGTGCCATGACTAGCGGAGACACAGATACGCAGTATTTT.

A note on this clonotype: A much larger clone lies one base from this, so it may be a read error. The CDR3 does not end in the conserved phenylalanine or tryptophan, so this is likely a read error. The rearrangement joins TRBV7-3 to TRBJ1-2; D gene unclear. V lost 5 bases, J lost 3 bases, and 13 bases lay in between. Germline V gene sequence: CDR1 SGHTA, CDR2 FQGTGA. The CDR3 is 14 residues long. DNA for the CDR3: TGTGCCAGCAGCCCCGGTGGGGAGGACTATGGCTACACCCTC. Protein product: CASSPGGEDYGYTL.